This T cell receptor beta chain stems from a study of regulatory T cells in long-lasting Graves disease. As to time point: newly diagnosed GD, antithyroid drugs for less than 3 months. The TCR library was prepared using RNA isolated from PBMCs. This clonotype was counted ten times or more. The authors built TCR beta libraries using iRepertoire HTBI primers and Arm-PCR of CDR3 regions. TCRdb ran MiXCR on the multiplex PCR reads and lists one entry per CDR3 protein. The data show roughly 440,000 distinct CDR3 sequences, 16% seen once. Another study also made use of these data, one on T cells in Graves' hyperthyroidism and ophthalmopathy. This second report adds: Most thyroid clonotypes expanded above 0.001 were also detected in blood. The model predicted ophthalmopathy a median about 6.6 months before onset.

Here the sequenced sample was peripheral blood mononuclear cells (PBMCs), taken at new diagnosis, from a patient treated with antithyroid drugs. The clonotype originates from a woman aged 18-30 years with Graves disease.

CDR3 sequence reads: CASSKGPTDYEQYF. DNA for the CDR3: TGTGCCAGCAGCAAGGGACCCACAGACTACGAGCAGTACTTC. The V gene is TRBV7-2, the J gene TRBJ2-7; D tentatively fits TRBD1 or TRBD2 (5 bases each). Trimming took off 5 bases at V and 3 bases at J, with 14 bases between the two ends. The germline V gene has CDR1 SGHTA and CDR2 FQGNSA. The CDR3 consists of 14 residues. Full variable domain (rest looked up from reference TRBV7-2 and TRBJ2-7): GAGVSQSPSNKVTEKGKDVELRCDPISGHTALYWYRQSLGQGLEFLIYFQGNSAPDKSGLPSDRFSAERTGGSVSTLTIQRTQQEDSAVYLCASSKGPTDYEQYFGPGTRLTVT.